This record concerns one TCR beta chain sequence. The record originates from a study of shared T cell receptors in the human thymus. Some clones are missing from TCRdb's copy, which holds only in-frame ones; the method was immunoSEQ multiplex PCR. Of under 700,000 clones listed, around 82% were seen once; the top ten hold about 0.014%. The CDR3 loop spans 15 amino acids. V shed 6 bases and J 4 bases; nucleotides not matched to a gene: 11. Germline V gene data show CDR1 as MNHNS and CDR2 as SASEGT. These records were also assigned to another study, of human thymus T cells. That study adds: The thymus was resected at corrective cardiac surgery. Gene usage (both V and J) appeared biased in thymic and blood repertoires.

This TCR was sampled from a boy younger than two with a congenital heart defect. Sequences were obtained from thymocytes. V gene TRBV6-1 combines with J gene TRBJ1-2; 7 bases map to TRBD1. CDR3 sequence: CASRGDRHFSYGYTF. In DNA form, the CDR3 reads TGTGCCAGCAGGGGGGACAGACACTTTAGCTATGGCTACACCTTC.